This T cell receptor beta chain originates from a study of cytomegalovirus exposure and HLA in healthy donors. Study-wide context: Some 85 million unique TCRs, all from HLA-typed donors, were included in an early release of the data. Overall study findings and caveats: Association of a missense DCLRE1C variant with TCR beta V- and J-gene trimming was reported in a later analysis.

The PCR ran on 60 Vbeta and 13 Jbeta primers. Sequencing used immunoSEQ multiplex PCR; TCRdb keeps in-frame clones, though not all of them. The listing records 90,000 to 120,000 clones. In regard to this clone: Its antigen is still unknown.

The CDR3 spans 15 residues. Trimming cost V 4 bases and J 5 bases; bases outside gene matches: 9. Germline V lookup: CDR1 SGHNT, CDR2 YYREEE (reference sequence). The clonotype was recovered from a man over 45 in good health and CMV-seronegative. Source material: PBMCs. J is TRBJ2-1 and V is TRBV5-4; 7 positions match TRBD2. CDR3 protein: CASSHPGTTDNEQFF. The CDR3 coding sequence is TGTGCCAGCAGCCATCCCGGGACTACCGACAATGAGCAGTTCTTC.